Below are 14 T cell receptor beta chains sequenced from a single sample in a study of breast tumors, draining lymph nodes, adjacent tissues. MiXCR, run by TCRdb on the multiplex PCR reads, gives a single entry per CDR3 protein. The data hold approximately 15,000 distinct CDR3 sequences, with less than 75% observed a single time. The sample consisted of tumor-adjacent breast tissue. These receptors were taken from a female donor with breast cancer. Some clones in this sample may be carry-over from other donors' samples.

V and J are TRBV14 and TRBJ1-4; D unresolved. Per the germline V gene, CDR1 is SGHDN and CDR2 is FVKESK. This CDR3 has 18 residues. V shed 4 bases and J shed 5 bases, with 23 bases lying between them. The CDR3 coding sequence is TGTGCCAGCAGCCCAGGCGCAGGCCTACGGAGAGGGAATGAAAAACTGTTTTTT. Translation gives CASSPGAGLRRGNEKLFF.

This clonotype was seen once. The gene calls are TRBV20-1 and TRBJ2-2; the D gene is possibly TRBD1 (6 bases). Trimming cost V 4 bases and J 1 base, with 7 bases left between them. CDR1 DFQATT and CDR2 SNEGSKA come from the germline V gene (reference sequence). The CDR3 contains 13 residues. CDR3 in DNA: TGCAGTGCTACGACAGGGAACACCGGGGAGCTGTTTTTT. This encodes CSATTGNTGELFF.

The V call is TRBV19, the J call TRBJ2-3; 9 bases line up with TRBD1. V trimming: 7 bases; J trimming: 6 bases; junction bases outside the gene matches: 8. This CDR3 spans 14 amino acids. Germline V lookup: CDR1 LNHDA, CDR2 SQIVND (reference sequence). CDR3 coding DNA: TGTGCCAGTACCTCGGGACAGGGAGGCGATACGCAGTATTTT. Its translation is CASTSGQGGDTQYF.

The chain has TRBV7-8 and TRBJ2-7; 9 positions agree with TRBD2. V lost 1 base to trimming and J lost 0 bases; unmatched junction nucleotides: 7. The CDR3 loop spans 17 amino acids. Per germline, CDR1 SGHVS and CDR2 FQNEAQ. The CDR3 sequence: CASSLGASGIYSYEQYF. CDR3 in DNA: TGTGCCAGCAGCTTAGGGGCTAGCGGGATTTACTCCTACGAGCAGTACTTC. The variable domain in full, with the rest retrieved from reference TRBV7-8 and TRBJ2-7, is GAGVSQSPRYKVAKRGQDVALRCDPISGHVSLFWYQQALGQGPEFLTYFQNEAQLDKSGLPSDRFFAERPEGSVSTLKIQRTQQEDSAVYLCASSLGASGIYSYEQYFGPGTRLTVT.

Ten or more counts support this clonotype. A read error may explain this, as a much larger clone is one base away. The gene calls are TRBV7-6 and TRBJ1-2; maybe TRBD1 (5 bases). Germline V gives CDR1 SGHVS, CDR2 FNYEAQ. The V end lost 3 bases, the J end lost 3 bases, and 26 bases lay between the germline ends. This CDR3 has 19 residues. The CDR3 DNA follows: TGTGCCAGCAGCTTGGGGACTCGGAGGGTGGAAAAAGCTCACTATGGCTACACCTTC. It yields the protein CASSLGTRRVEKAHYGYTF.

This clonotype has at least ten counts. A much larger clonotype is one base distant, so this may be a read error. The chain couples TRBV5-4 to TRBJ2-1, with TRBD2 matching 7 bases. V lost 0 bases and J lost 5; bases outside the gene matches: 2. The CDR3 length is 14 residues. The germline gives CDR1 SGHNT, CDR2 YYREEE (reference sequence). The CDR3 here is CASSLDGTNNEQFF. The CDR3 bases are TGTGCCAGCAGCTTGGATGGGACTAACAATGAGCAGTTCTTC.

The J gene is TRBJ2-7, the V gene TRBV2, with D possibly TRBD1 on 6 matching bases. This CDR3 region has 13 residues. V was pared by 6 bases and J by 7 bases, with 16 bases between. CDR1 is SNHLY and CDR2 is FYNNEI in the germline V gene. CDR3 sequence reads: CASSKQGRGEQYF. DNA of the CDR3: TGTGCCAGCAGCAAACAGGGACGGGGTGAGCAGTACTTC.

V usage is TRBV20-1 and J usage is TRBJ1-4, with D unresolved. Germline CDR1 DFQATT, CDR2 SNEGSKA (reference sequence). The V end was cut by 5 bases, the J end by 8 bases, with 12 bases between. The length of the CDR3 is 12 residues. CDR3 amino acids: CSAHLGVEKLFF. The CDR3 coding sequence is TGCAGTGCTCACCTTGGGGTGGAAAAACTGTTTTTT.

The rearrangement joins TRBV13 to TRBJ2-5; D perhaps matches TRBD2 (5 bases). Trimming removed 4 bases from V and 0 bases from J, with 9 bases in between. Germline values: CDR1 PRHDT, CDR2 FYEKMQ (reference sequence). The CDR3 extends over 14 amino acids. This CDR3 is CASSYSSYQETQYF. Written as DNA, the CDR3 is TGTGCCAGCAGCTATTCTAGCTACCAAGAGACCCAGTACTTC.

This clonotype was counted at least ten times. This may be a read error: a much more frequent sequence differs by one nucleotide. The chain employs TRBV12-3 or TRBV12-4 and TRBJ1-5; 10 bases are a match to TRBD1. V lost 3 bases to trimming and J lost 6 bases; unmatched junction nucleotides: 11. The CDR3 extends over 17 amino acids. CDR3 residues: CASSFEGQGIFRQPQHF. The CDR3 coding sequence is TGTGCCAGCAGTTTCGAGGGACAGGGGATCTTTCGTCAGCCCCAGCATTTT.

The V gene is TRBV2, the J gene TRBJ2-1; 8 positions match TRBD2. Germline trimming cut 8 bases from V and 8 bases from J; bases unmatched to any gene: 14. This CDR3 has 15 amino acids. The germline gives CDR1 SNHLY, CDR2 FYNNEI. The CDR3: CASSKAGAGIDEQFF. Here the CDR3 DNA reads TGTGCCAGCTCCAAAGCGGGAGCAGGAATCGATGAGCAGTTCTTC.

V is TRBV9 and J is TRBJ1-6; D is perhaps TRBD1 (6 bases). Trimming left V 3 bases short and J 7 bases short, with 20 bases between. CDR1 and CDR2 from the germline V gene are SGDLS and YYNGEE. The length of the CDR3 is 17 residues. The CDR3 DNA reads TGTGCCAGCAGCGCCGACCCTTCCGGGGGCAGAAATTCACCCCTCCACTTT. Amino acids: CASSADPSGGRNSPLHF.

On this clonotype: A much larger clone sits a single nucleotide away, making a read error possible. The V call is TRBV6-5, the J call TRBJ2-7, with 9 nucleotides matching TRBD1. CDR1 is MNHEY and CDR2 is SVGAGI in the germline V gene. Trimming cost V 4 bases and J 6 bases; bases outside gene matches: 10. The CDR3 runs 15 residues. The CDR3 loop is CASSSDWGTGREQYF. CDR3 DNA sequence: TGTGCCAGCAGTTCAGACTGGGGGACAGGGCGCGAGCAGTACTTC.

The chain has TRBV19 and TRBJ2-2; either TRBD1 or TRBD2 may supply D (5 bases each). CDR3 length equals 14 residues. The V end was cut by 5 bases, the J end by 3 bases, with 10 bases between. In germline, CDR1 is LNHDA, CDR2 SQIVND (reference sequence). CDR3 sequence (DNA): TGTGCCAGTAGTTCTGGGGGAGACACCGGGGAGCTGTTTTTT. Translated, it gives CASSSGGDTGELFF.